The 3 T cell receptor beta chains below all came from one sample that was sequenced in a study of cytomegalovirus exposure and HLA in healthy donors. This PCR relied on a set of 60 Vbeta primers and 13 Jbeta primers. The method was immunoSEQ multiplex PCR; TCRdb's version includes in-frame clones alone and lacks a portion of them. This sample has about 150,000 clones, with more than 65% found just once. Sequencing used PBMCs. These receptors all come from a man between 45 and 60 years old in good health and CMV-seropositive.

This chain connects TRBV11-3 to TRBJ2-5; 7 bases match TRBD2. Unmatched junction bases numbered 18, after V lost 5 bases and J lost 3 bases. From germline, CDR1 is SGHNT and CDR2 YENEEA. The length of the CDR3 is 18 residues. CDR3 coding DNA: TGTGCCAGCAGCCTTGGGGTCGGGGGGAAGTTACGAAAAGAGACCCAGTACTTC. It yields the protein CASSLGVGGKLRKETQYF.

The gene calls are TRBV27 and TRBJ2-1, with 11 bases lining up with TRBD1. Trimming removed 4 bases from V and 6 bases from J; junction bases left unmatched: 2. This CDR3 is built from 14 residues. Germline lookup yields CDR1 MNHEY and CDR2 SMNVEV (reference sequence). CDR3 protein: CASSSGTGGNEQFF. The DNA of the CDR3 is TGTGCCAGCAGTTCTGGGACAGGGGGCAATGAGCAGTTCTTC.

This clone was observed a few times. This chain uses TRBV5-1 with TRBJ2-5; 7 nucleotides line up with TRBD1. The assigned J gene may be wrong: the sequence end matches TRBJ2-7 better. The germline V gene encodes CDR1 SGHRS and CDR2 YFSETQ. This CDR3 region has 14 residues. In nucleotides, the CDR3 is TGCGCCAGCAGCTCGGGACAGAGAACCTACGAGCAGTACTTC. Its protein is CASSSGQRTYEQYF.